The TCR beta chain under discussion was sequenced for a study of a mutant IDH1 vaccine in newly diagnosed glioma. About the study: Initiation of the vaccine course occurred 4-6 weeks after radiotherapy alone, or alongside temozolomide cycles. A 62.5% male, around 38% female split and a mean age of around 41 years characterized treated patients.

Profiled with immunoSEQ multiplex PCR; TCRdb holds only in-frame clones, not every one. Of roughly 42,000 clones detected, 70% to 90% appear once; the ten largest clones hold around 1.5%. The sample's time point: week 5, during vaccination. Every vaccine dose comprised 300 ug of mutant IDH1 20-mer peptide plus topical imiquimod. CDR1 SGHNT and CDR2 YYREEE come from the germline V gene (reference sequence). The CDR3 length is 14 residues. The V and J ends lost 4 bases and 4 bases, in that order; junction bases with no gene match: 7. Worth noting for this clone: Its matching antigen is unknown.

The gene calls are TRBV5-4 and TRBJ1-2, with 7 nucleotides matching TRBD1. The input for sequencing was PBMCs, taken from a glioma patient whose treatment included an IDH1 peptide vaccine. The sequence came from a man aged 40-55 years with glioma. The CDR3, as DNA: TGTGCCAGCAGCCTCGACAGGGCTGCCTATGGCTACACCTTC. Its protein product is CASSLDRAAYGYTF.